The TCR beta chain under discussion was sequenced for a study of blood T cell repertoires in COVID-19. Clones were sequenced by immunoSEQ multiplex PCR, and TCRdb holds only the in-frame ones, with some missing. The sample comprises 150,000 to 200,000 clones, 83% of which are singletons, and 5.5% to 7.5% rests with the top ten. Germline CDR1 is SQVTM and CDR2 is ANQGSEA. With 7 bases removed from V and 8 bases from J, the gap between germline ends came to 14 bases. There are 11 residues in the CDR3. V gene TRBV29-1 combines with J gene TRBJ1-2; D is uncertain. Source material: peripheral blood. This receptor was identified in a woman between 35 and 50 years old with acute or convalescent COVID-19. The CDR3 nucleotides read TGCAGCGGAGGGAGCGGGTTCGGCTACACCTTC. It yields the protein CSGGSGFGYTF.